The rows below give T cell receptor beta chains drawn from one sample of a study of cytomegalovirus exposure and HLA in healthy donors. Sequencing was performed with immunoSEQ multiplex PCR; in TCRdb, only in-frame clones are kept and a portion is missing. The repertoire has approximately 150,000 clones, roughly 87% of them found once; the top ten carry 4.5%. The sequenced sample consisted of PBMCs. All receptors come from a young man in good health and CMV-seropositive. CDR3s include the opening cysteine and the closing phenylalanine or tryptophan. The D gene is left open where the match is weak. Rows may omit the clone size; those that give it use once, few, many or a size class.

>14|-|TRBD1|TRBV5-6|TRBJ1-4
CASSLGQGNEKLFF
TGTGCCAGCAGCTTGGGACAGGGTAATGAAAAACTGTTTTTT
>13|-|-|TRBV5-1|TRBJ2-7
CASSLFSSYEQYF
TGCGCCAGCAGCTTGTTCTCGTCCTACGAGCAGTACTTC
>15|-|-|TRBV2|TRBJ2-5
CASSERTRGQETQYF
TGTGCCAGCAGTGAAAGGACTCGGGGGCAAGAGACCCAGTACTTC
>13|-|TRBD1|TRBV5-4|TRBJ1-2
CASSRDREDGYTF
TGTGCCAGCAGCAGGGACAGGGAGGACGGCTACACCTTC
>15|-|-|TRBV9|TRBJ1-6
CASQGIDTYNSPLHF
TGTGCCAGCCAGGGGATTGACACCTATAATTCACCCCTCCACTTT
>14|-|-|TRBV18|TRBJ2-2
CASSLQGETGELFF
TGTGCCAGCTCACTACAGGGAGAGACCGGGGAGCTGTTTTTT
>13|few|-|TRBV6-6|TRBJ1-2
CASSPLDSYGYTF
TGTGCCAGCAGTCCACTCGACAGCTATGGCTACACCTTC
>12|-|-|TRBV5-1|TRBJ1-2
CASRTEGYGYTF
TGCGCCAGCAGGACAGAAGGATATGGCTACACCTTC
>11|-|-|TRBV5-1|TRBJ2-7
CASSSNYEQYF
TGCGCCAGCAGCTCCAACTACGAGCAGTACTTC
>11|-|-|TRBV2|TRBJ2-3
CASTRTDTQYF
TGTGCCAGCACCCGGACAGATACGCAGTATTTT
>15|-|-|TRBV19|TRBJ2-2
CASSENRGVAGELFF
TGTGCCAGTAGCGAAAATAGGGGCGTAGCCGGGGAGCTGTTTTTT
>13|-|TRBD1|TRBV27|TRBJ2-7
CASWGQMGSRQYF
TGTGCCAGCTGGGGACAGATGGGGTCACGGCAGTACTTC
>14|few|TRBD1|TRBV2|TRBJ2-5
CASNPGQGQETQYF
TGTGCCAGCAATCCGGGACAGGGGCAAGAGACCCAGTACTTC
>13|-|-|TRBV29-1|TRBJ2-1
CSAIGGNTNEQFF
TGCAGCGCCATTGGAGGGAACACCAATGAGCAGTTCTTC
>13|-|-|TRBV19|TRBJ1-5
CASSGQNNQPQHF
TGTGCCAGTAGTGGTCAGAACAATCAGCCCCAGCATTTT
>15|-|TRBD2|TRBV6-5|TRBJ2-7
CASSVSSGGSYEQYF
TGTGCCAGCAGTGTTTCTAGCGGGGGATCCTACGAGCAGTACTTC
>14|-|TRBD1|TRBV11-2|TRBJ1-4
CASSLPGQGGRLFF
TGTGCCAGCAGCTTACCGGGACAGGGAGGAAGACTGTTTTTT
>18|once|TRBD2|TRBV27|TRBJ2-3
CASSLFGTSGGNTDTQYF
TGTGCCAGCAGTTTATTCGGGACTAGCGGGGGGAACACAGATACGCAGTATTTT
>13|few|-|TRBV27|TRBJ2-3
CASRAAITDTQYF
TGTGCCAGTAGAGCGGCCATCACAGATACGCAGTATTTT
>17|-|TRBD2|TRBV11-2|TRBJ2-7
CASSLSRGGLSSYEQYF
TGTGCCAGCAGCTTATCGCGGGGGGGTCTTAGCTCCTACGAGCAGTACTTC
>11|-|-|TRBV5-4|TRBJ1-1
CASSTQGKAFF
TGTGCCAGCAGCACCCAGGGCAAAGCTTTCTTT
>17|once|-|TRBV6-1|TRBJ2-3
CASSEWSGLLSTDTQYF
TGTGCCAGCAGTGAATGGTCGGGACTCCTAAGTACAGATACGCAGTATTTT
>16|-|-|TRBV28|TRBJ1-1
CASSSLTLTANTEAFF
TGTGCCAGCAGTTCATTGACGCTGACAGCGAACACTGAAGCTTTCTTT
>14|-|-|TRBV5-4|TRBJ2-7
CASSRGSPEDEQYF
TGTGCCAGCAGCAGGGGCAGCCCCGAGGACGAGCAGTACTTC
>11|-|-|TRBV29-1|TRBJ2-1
CSVPVGGEQFF
TGCAGCGTCCCTGTCGGAGGTGAGCAGTTCTTC
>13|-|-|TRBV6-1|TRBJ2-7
CALRGLQGYEQYF
TGTGCCCTCCGAGGCCTCCAGGGGTACGAGCAGTACTTC
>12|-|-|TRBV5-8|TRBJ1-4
CANLTCPGKLFF
TGTGCCAACTTAACCTGCCCAGGAAAACTGTTTTTT
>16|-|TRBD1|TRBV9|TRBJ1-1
CASSAATGSGNTEAFF
TGTGCCAGCAGCGCAGCGACAGGGAGCGGGAACACTGAAGCTTTCTTT
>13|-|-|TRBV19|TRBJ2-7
CASSQDRGYEQYF
TGTGCCAGTAGTCAGGACAGAGGGTACGAGCAGTACTTC
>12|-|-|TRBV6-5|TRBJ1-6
CASSPPGSPLHF
TGTGCCAGCAGCCCCCCCGGTTCACCCCTCCACTTT
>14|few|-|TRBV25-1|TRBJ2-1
CASSGASWPIEQFF
TGTGCCAGCAGTGGGGCTAGCTGGCCCATTGAGCAGTTCTTC
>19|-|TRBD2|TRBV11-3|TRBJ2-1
CASSPGLAGGLSTYNEQFF
TGTGCCAGCAGCCCGGGACTAGCGGGAGGGTTATCCACCTACAATGAGCAGTTCTTC
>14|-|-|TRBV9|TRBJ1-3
CASSTGTPGNTIYF
TGTGCCAGCAGCACTGGGACACCTGGAAACACCATATATTTT